This T cell receptor (beta chain) was obtained from a study of T-cell reconstitution after alpha-beta-depleted transplantation in children. Study-wide findings and caveats: At one year after transplant, newly produced T cells mostly accounted for T-cell counts and diversity. Surviving recipient T cells and intrathymic progenitors accounted for some patients' high TCRbeta diversity at day 60. Reportedly, alpha-beta T cells present about two months post-transplant originated from several hundred expanded clones of graft origin.

This clonotype appeared a few times. The target antigen is unknown. TCRbeta library preparation incorporated unique molecular identifiers. MiXCR was run by TCRdb on the PCR reads, yielding one entry per CDR3 protein. The sample shows under 450,000 distinct CDR3 sequences, around 15% of them seen only once. With 3 bases clipped from V and 5 bases from J, the junction kept 5 bases outside the gene matches. Germline lookup yields CDR1 KGHSH and CDR2 LQKENI. The CDR3 contains 14 residues. The material was PBMCs, mostly from graft donor cells, obtained 360 days after TCRalphabeta/CD19-depleted stem cell transplant. The receptor comes from a boy under two years old who had a stem cell transplant for Wiskott-Aldrich syndrome, so the T cells may come from the graft donor. J is TRBJ2-7 and V is TRBV18; 9 nucleotides line up with TRBD2. The CDR3 nucleotides are TGTGCCAGCTCACCCGGACTAGCGTTCGACGAGCAGTACTTC. Encoded protein: CASSPGLAFDEQYF. Full variable domain (remainder filled in from reference TRBV18 and TRBJ2-7): NAGVMQNPRHLVRRRGQEARLRCSPMKGHSHVYWYRQLPEEGLKFMVYLQKENIIDESGMPKERFSAEFPKEGPSILRIQQVVRGDSAAYFCASSPGLAFDEQYFGPGTRLTVT.